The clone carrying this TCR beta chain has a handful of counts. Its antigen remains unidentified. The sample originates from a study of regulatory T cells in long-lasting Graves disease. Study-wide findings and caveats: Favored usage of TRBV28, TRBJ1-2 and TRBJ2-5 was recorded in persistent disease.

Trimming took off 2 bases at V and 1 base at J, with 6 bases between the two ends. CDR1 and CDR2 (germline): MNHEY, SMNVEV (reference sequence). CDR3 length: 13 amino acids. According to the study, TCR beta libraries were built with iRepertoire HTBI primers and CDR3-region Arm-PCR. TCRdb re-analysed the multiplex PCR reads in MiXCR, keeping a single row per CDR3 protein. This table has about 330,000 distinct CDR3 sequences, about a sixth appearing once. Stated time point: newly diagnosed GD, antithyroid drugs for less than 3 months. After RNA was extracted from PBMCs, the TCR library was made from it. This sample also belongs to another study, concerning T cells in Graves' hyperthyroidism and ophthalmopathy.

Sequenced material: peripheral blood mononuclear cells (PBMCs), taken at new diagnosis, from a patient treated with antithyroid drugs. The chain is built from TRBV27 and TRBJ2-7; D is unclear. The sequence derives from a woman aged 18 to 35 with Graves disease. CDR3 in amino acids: CASSLKSSYEQYF. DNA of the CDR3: TGTGCCAGCAGTTTAAAGTCGTCCTACGAGCAGTACTTC.